The present entry profiles one T cell receptor (beta chain) with its context. Antigen: not known. Other nucleotide sequences in the sample specify the same CDR3. This sample is drawn from a study of OX40 agonist ivuxolimab in advanced cancers. As for the study in general: Hepatocellular carcinoma, melanoma, renal cell or head and neck cancer affected the dose-escalation patients. Overall study results and limits: Partly responding patients at 0.1-3.0 mg/kg showed some of the smallest clonal expansion. Normalized expansion of T-cell clones was also low for some nonresponders.

CDR1 and CDR2 (germline): SGHRS, YFSETQ. Germline trimming cut 0 bases from V and 5 bases from J; bases unmatched to any gene: 4. This CDR3 comprises 14 residues. Profiled with immunoSEQ multiplex PCR; TCRdb holds only in-frame clones, not every one. The sample holds 96,000 or so clones; roughly 87% are singletons and the top ten take 1.5% to 2%. The sequence came from an adult with an advanced solid tumor such as melanoma, head and neck, liver or kidney cancer. The chain links TRBV5-1 to TRBJ1-1; 7 bases agree with TRBD1. The sample in question was CD4+ or CD8+ T cells sorted from blood, obtained in a trial of the OX40 agonist ivuxolimab. As DNA, the CDR3 is TGCGCCAGCAGCTTGGGACAGGGAGGGACTGAAGCTTTCTTT. Its protein is CASSLGQGGTEAFF.